The 22 T cell receptor beta chains below come from one sample, sequenced in a study of T cell responses to AZD1222 COVID-19 vaccine. Measured with immunoSEQ multiplex PCR; TCRdb has only the in-frame clones, and not every one. The sample has 170,000 or so clones; approximately 90% are singletons. The sample here was peripheral blood, taken on day 0 of AZD1222 vaccination. The receptors here all came from an adult in good health.

The V call is TRBV2, the J call TRBJ1-4; 9 bases match TRBD1. V shed 6 bases and J 7 bases; nucleotides not matched to a gene: 3. Germline loops: CDR1 SNHLY, CDR2 FYNNEI. The length of the CDR3 is 13 residues. The DNA for the CDR3 is TGTGCCAGCAGCCGGGACAGGGCTGAAAAACTGTTTTTT. Translated: CASSRDRAEKLFF.

This clone was counted a few times. The J gene is TRBJ1-2, the V gene TRBV28; 7 bases are a match to TRBD1. Looked up from germline, CDR1 is MDHEN and CDR2 is SYDVKM. Trimming took 8 bases from V and 3 from J; bases not matched to a gene: 12. The CDR3 is 15 amino acids. The CDR3 here is CASGDLTGLDYGYTF. For the CDR3, the DNA is TGTGCCAGCGGGGACTTGACAGGGTTGGACTATGGCTACACCTTC.

This rearrangement joins TRBV5-1 to TRBJ2-7; D uncertain. V gave up 1 base and J gave up 4 bases, with 9 bases separating them. CDR3 length: 13 residues. Germline-derived CDR1 and CDR2 are SGHRS and YFSETQ. The CDR3 bases are TGCGCCAGCAGCTTGAATTTCGGGTACGAGCAGTACTTC. Protein sequence: CASSLNFGYEQYF. Combining the CDR3 with reference TRBV5-1 and TRBJ2-7 gives the whole variable domain KAGVTQTPRYLIKTRGQQVTLSCSPISGHRSVSWYQQTPGQGLQFLFEYFSETQRNKGNFPGRFSGRQFSNSRSEMNVSTLELGDSALYLCASSLNFGYEQYFGPGTRLTVT.

The J gene is TRBJ2-5, the V gene TRBV2; D is unclear. Per germline, CDR1 SNHLY and CDR2 FYNNEI. The CDR3 totals 16 residues. V lost 2 bases, J lost 0 bases, and 13 bases lay in between. The CDR3 sequence is CASSEMSPTYQETQYF. The CDR3, as DNA: TGTGCCAGCAGTGAAATGTCGCCGACGTACCAAGAGACCCAGTACTTC.

This chain links TRBV10-3 with TRBJ1-1; no definite D call. CDR3 size: 14 residues. V was trimmed by 2 bases and J by 10 bases, leaving 17 bases between them. Germline CDR1 and CDR2: ENHRY and SYGVKD. The CDR3 reads CAISEGSRGSVAFF. CDR3 coding DNA: TGTGCCATCAGTGAGGGGTCGCGGGGATCGGTAGCTTTCTTT.

The J gene is TRBJ1-3, the V gene TRBV19; D remains ambiguous. V lost 8 bases to trimming and J lost 2 bases, with 10 bases between them. The CDR3 spans 13 residues. From germline, CDR1 is LNHDA and CDR2 SQIVND (reference sequence). CDR3 region: CASSDGTGNTIYF. CDR3 in DNA: TGTGCCAGTTCCGACGGGACTGGAAACACCATATATTTT. The full variable domain, in which reference TRBV19 and TRBJ1-3 provide the parts outside the CDR3, is DGGITQSPKYLFRKEGQNVTLSCEQNLNHDAMYWYRQDPGQGLRLIYYSQIVNDFQKGDIAEGYSVSREKKESFPLTVTSAQKNPTAFYLCASSDGTGNTIYFGEGSWLTVV.

The CDR3, as DNA: TGTGCCAGCAGCGCCGGACAGGAGCTCGTCTCTGGGGCCAACGTCCTGACTTTC. Translating gives CASSAGQELVSGANVLTF. The chain is built from TRBV9 and TRBJ2-6; TRBD1 aligns across 7 bases. Germline trimming cut 3 bases from V and 0 bases from J; bases unmatched to any gene: 9. Germline V gene lookup returns CDR1 SGDLS and CDR2 YYNGEE. The CDR3 is 18 residues long.

This chain joins TRBV24-1 and TRBJ2-5; D unclear. From germline, CDR1 is KGHDR and CDR2 SFDVKD. CDR3 size: 14 residues. Deletions cut 3 bases from V and 2 bases from J, with 9 bases between. CDR3 region: CATSDRTAQETQYF. CDR3 in DNA: TGTGCCACCAGTGATCGGACCGCACAAGAGACCCAGTACTTC.

This chain links TRBV6-5 with TRBJ2-7, with TRBD2 matching over 12 bases. The CDR3 loop spans 14 amino acids. CDR1 is MNHEY, CDR2 SVGAGI, per germline. V lost 8 bases and J lost 3; bases outside the gene matches: 5. CDR3 sequence: CASWGLAGRYEQYF. The CDR3 nucleotides read TGTGCCAGCTGGGGACTAGCGGGCCGCTACGAGCAGTACTTC.

This clone was detected once. The rearrangement links TRBV3-1 (or the pseudogene TRBV3-2) to TRBJ2-1; 10 positions agree with TRBD2. CDR3 size: 16 residues. Germline V gene sequence: CDR1 LGHDT, CDR2 YNNKEL (reference sequence). Trimming removed 1 base from V and 6 bases from J; junction bases left unmatched: 6. CDR3 DNA sequence: TGTGCCAGCAGCCAAGGGGGACTAGCGCCTTCCAATGAGCAGTTCTTC. It is translated as CASSQGGLAPSNEQFF.

This rearrangement joins TRBV6-1 to TRBJ1-1, with D perhaps TRBD1 (5 bases). Germline-derived CDR1 and CDR2 are MNHNS and SASEGT. The V and J ends lost 3 bases and 4 bases respectively, with 12 bases between them. This CDR3 region has 14 residues. CDR3 nucleotide sequence: TGTGCCAGCAGTGACGCCAGGGTGGGCACTGAAGCTTTCTTT. Its translation is CASSDARVGTEAFF.

This chain joins TRBV27 and TRBJ1-5, with 10 bases fitting TRBD1. Germline V lookup: CDR1 MNHEY, CDR2 SMNVEV (reference sequence). The CDR3 runs to 15 residues. The ends lost 5 bases at V and 11 bases at J; junction bases unmatched: 12. The DNA of the CDR3 is TGTGCCAGCAGTGATTTGACAGGGGGCCCCCCGGCCCAGCATTTT. Amino acid sequence: CASSDLTGGPPAQHF.

This chain joins TRBV19 and TRBJ2-1; D might be TRBD1 (6 bases). Trimming removed 5 bases from V and 4 bases from J, with 12 bases in between. There are 14 residues in the CDR3. Germline-derived CDR1 and CDR2 are LNHDA and SQIVND (reference sequence). The DNA for the CDR3 is TGTGCCAGTAGTCCCCGGACAGCATACAATGAGCAGTTCTTC. This translates into CASSPRTAYNEQFF.

The chain carries TRBV7-8 and TRBJ1-1; 7 nucleotides align to TRBD1. Trimming took 5 bases from V and 0 from J; bases not matched to a gene: 9. The CDR3 is made up of 16 amino acids. Germline CDR1 reads SGHVS; CDR2 reads FQNEAQ. The chain's CDR3 is CASSPQGGLMNTEAFF. CDR3 coding DNA: TGTGCCAGCAGCCCCCAGGGGGGCCTGATGAACACTGAAGCTTTCTTT.

V is TRBV7-2 and J is TRBJ2-7, with D hard to call. Germline assignment: CDR1 SGHTA and CDR2 FQGNSA. V was cut by 5 bases and J by 0 bases, with 5 bases left in between. This CDR3 has 12 amino acids. The CDR3 region is CASSLSSYEQYF. CDR3 sequence (DNA): TGTGCCAGCAGCCTTAGCTCCTACGAGCAGTACTTC.

This sequence joins TRBV28 and TRBJ2-3; no firm D call. CDR1 MDHEN and CDR2 SYDVKM come from the germline V gene. Trimming took off 6 bases at V and 8 bases at J, with 15 bases between the two ends. This CDR3 comprises 13 residues. The CDR3 DNA sequence: TGTGCCAGCAGCCCTCTGGGCCCAGGTACGCAGTATTTT. Translation gives CASSPLGPGTQYF.

The CDR3 DNA reads as TGTGCCAGCAGCTCATTCCCGGGACAGGGGGCGCCGGGGGAGCTGTTTTTT. This sequence encodes CASSSFPGQGAPGELFF. The chain combines TRBV11-2 with TRBJ2-2; 12 bases match TRBD1. From germline, CDR1 is SGHAT and CDR2 FQNNGV. The CDR3 spans 17 residues. V lost 4 bases and J lost 8; bases outside the gene matches: 11.

This chain uses TRBV28 with TRBJ2-7; TRBD1 agrees at 9 bases. This CDR3 is 15 amino acids long. Germline CDR1 MDHEN, CDR2 SYDVKM. V lost 5 bases and J lost 3; bases outside the gene matches: 8. CDR3 bases: TGTGCCAGCAGTCCCCAGGGACAGGGATACTACGAGCAGTACTTC. Protein: CASSPQGQGYYEQYF.

The chain uses TRBV19 and TRBJ2-2; the D call may be TRBD1 or TRBD2 (5 bases each). CDR3 size: 13 residues. The germline V and J ends were trimmed by 9 bases and 2 bases, with 10 bases remaining between them. Germline values: CDR1 LNHDA, CDR2 SQIVND (reference sequence). The CDR3 DNA reads TGTGCCAGCCGGGACCGAAACACCGGGGAGCTGTTTTTT. Its protein is CASRDRNTGELFF.

This chain links TRBV25-1 with TRBJ1-2; weak D call: TRBD1 (6 bases). From germline, CDR1 is MGHDK and CDR2 SYGVNS. V was cut by 6 bases and J by 7 bases, with 21 bases left in between. The CDR3 consists of 15 residues. The chain's CDR3 is CASSDPIGGASGYTF. The CDR3 DNA is TGTGCCAGCAGCGATCCGATCGGGGGCGCCTCTGGCTACACCTTC.

This clone has a single count. The chain has TRBV15 and TRBJ1-5; weak D call: TRBD1 (5 bases). The CDR3 extends over 14 amino acids. Germline V gene lookup returns CDR1 LNHNV and CDR2 YYDKDF (reference sequence). V dropped 1 base and J dropped 4 bases, with 8 bases sitting between them. The CDR3: CATSRVGGNQPQHF. The CDR3 nucleotides read TGTGCCACCAGCAGAGTGGGGGGGAATCAGCCCCAGCATTTT.

This sequence joins TRBV2 and TRBJ2-2, with TRBD2 matching over 11 bases. The CDR3 loop spans 16 amino acids. Germline CDR1 and CDR2: SNHLY and FYNNEI. V shed 6 bases, J shed 4 bases, and the junction held 7 bases outside the gene matches. CDR3 sequence reads: CASRGTGTSGTGELFF. CDR3 nucleotides: TGTGCCAGCAGGGGCACCGGGACTAGCGGCACCGGGGAGCTGTTTTTT.